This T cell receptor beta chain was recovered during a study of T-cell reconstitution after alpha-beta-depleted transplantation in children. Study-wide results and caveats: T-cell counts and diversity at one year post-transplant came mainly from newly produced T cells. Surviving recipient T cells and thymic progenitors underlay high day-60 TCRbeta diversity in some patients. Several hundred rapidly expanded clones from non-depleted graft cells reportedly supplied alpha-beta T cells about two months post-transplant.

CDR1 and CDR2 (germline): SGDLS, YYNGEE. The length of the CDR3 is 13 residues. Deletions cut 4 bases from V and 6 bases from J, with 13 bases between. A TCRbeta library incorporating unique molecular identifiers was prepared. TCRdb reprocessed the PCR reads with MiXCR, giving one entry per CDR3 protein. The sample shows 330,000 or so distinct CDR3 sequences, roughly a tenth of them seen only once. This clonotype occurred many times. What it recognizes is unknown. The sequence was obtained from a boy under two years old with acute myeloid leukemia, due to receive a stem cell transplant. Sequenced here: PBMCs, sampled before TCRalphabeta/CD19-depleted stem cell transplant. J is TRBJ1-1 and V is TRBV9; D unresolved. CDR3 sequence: CASSPVVKSEAFF. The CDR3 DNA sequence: TGTGCCAGCAGCCCCGTAGTTAAATCTGAAGCTTTCTTT.